The 2 T cell receptor beta chains below all came from one sample that was sequenced in a study of CD8 T cells in Susac syndrome. Reverse transcription used roughly 0.45 to 1 ug RNA and random hexamers. TCRdb fed the immunoSEQ multiplex PCR reads into MiXCR, producing one record per CDR3 protein. The data hold 150,000 to 200,000 distinct CDR3 sequences, with around 94% observed a single time. Sequencing input: CD4+ T cells from PBMCs. The source of these receptors is a human donor in good health.

This chain joins TRBV5-6 and TRBJ1-1, with unresolved D. V was shortened by 2 bases and J by 3 bases, with 5 bases between the two germline ends. The CDR3 loop spans 12 amino acids. Germline V gives CDR1 SGHDT, CDR2 YYEEEE. CDR3 in amino acids: CASSFSDTEAFF. The CDR3 coding sequence is TGTGCCAGCAGCTTCAGCGACACTGAAGCTTTCTTT.

The rearrangement links TRBV6-6 to TRBJ2-7, with D perhaps matching TRBD2 (6 bases). The V and J ends lost 5 bases and 5 bases respectively, with 16 bases between them. Germline V gene sequence: CDR1 MNHNY, CDR2 SVGAGI (reference sequence). The CDR3 runs 14 residues. This CDR3 is CASSRDSQGHEQYF. The DNA for the CDR3 is TGTGCCAGCAGTAGGGACTCCCAGGGCCACGAGCAGTACTTC.